The 14 T cell receptor beta chains given below trace back to one sample, sequenced in a study of cytomegalovirus exposure and HLA in healthy donors. PCR amplification relied on 60 Vbeta primers (plus 13 Jbeta primers). Profiling relied on immunoSEQ multiplex PCR, and the TCRdb table lists in-frame clones only, not all of them. The sample has about 140,000 clones, more than 75% seen once; the top ten hold about 5%. Sample: PBMCs. The receptors originated from a male donor in good health and CMV-seronegative.

The chain carries TRBV30 and TRBJ1-3; tentatively, D is TRBD1 (6 bases). Between the trimmed V and J ends, which lost 7 bases and 4 bases, there was a span of 14 bases. The CDR3 has 13 residues. The germline V gene has CDR1 GTSNPN and CDR2 SVGIG (reference sequence). The CDR3 loop reads CASYRERGNTIYF. CDR3 in DNA: TGTGCCTCCTACAGGGAACGGGGAAACACCATATATTTT.

This clone has only one observation. Germline and junction disagree at one end, which may indicate a read error. The chain is built from TRBV28 and TRBJ1-2; TRBD1 agrees at 7 bases. The length of the CDR3 is 12 residues. Looked up from germline, CDR1 is MDHEN and CDR2 is SYDVKM. In DNA form, the CDR3 reads TGTGCCAGCAGTTCACAGGGGTTTAGCCTTGGCTTC. The encoded protein is CASSSQGFSLGF.

The gene calls are TRBV5-1 and TRBJ2-5; TRBD2 matches 12 bases. Germline values: CDR1 SGHRS, CDR2 YFSETQ. With V trimmed by 0 bases and J by 5 bases, 5 bases remained unmatched. CDR3 length: 16 amino acids. CDR3 in amino acids: CASSLVASGGAETQYF. The CDR3, as DNA: TGCGCCAGCAGCTTGGTTGCTAGCGGGGGGGCGGAGACCCAGTACTTC.

This clone appeared a few times. The J gene is TRBJ2-7, the V gene TRBV7-9; TRBD1 matches 7 bases. V was clipped by 5 bases and J by 5 bases; unmatched bases: 12. This CDR3 is built from 15 residues. CDR1 is SEHNR, CDR2 FQNEAQ, per germline (reference sequence). CDR3 in amino acids: CASSPYFDRDHEQYF. DNA of the CDR3: TGTGCCAGCAGCCCTTATTTCGACAGGGATCACGAGCAGTACTTC.

This sequence joins TRBV19 and TRBJ1-2, with no clear D. From germline, CDR1 is LNHDA and CDR2 SQIVND (reference sequence). Between the trimmed V and J ends, which lost 7 bases and 4 bases, there was a span of 10 bases. The CDR3 has 12 residues. The CDR3 region is CASMSSFYGYTF. The CDR3 DNA is TGTGCCAGTATGAGTTCCTTCTATGGCTACACCTTC.

The chain couples TRBV5-4 to TRBJ2-7, with 7 bases identical to TRBD1. The germline gives CDR1 SGHNT, CDR2 YYREEE (reference sequence). Trimming removed 2 bases from V and 5 bases from J; junction bases left unmatched: 13. The CDR3 loop spans 16 amino acids. The CDR3 region is CASSLGGRQTFHEQYF. Here the CDR3 DNA reads TGTGCCAGCAGCTTAGGGGGCAGGCAGACCTTTCACGAGCAGTACTTC.

The chain combines TRBV13 with TRBJ2-5, with 8 bases that match TRBD1. The J segment lost 3 bases and the V segment lost 3 bases, leaving 6 bases of the junction unmatched. The CDR3 contains 15 residues. Germline CDR1 PRHDT, CDR2 FYEKMQ (reference sequence). The CDR3 DNA reads TGTGCCAGCAGCTTTACCGGACAGGGCAAAGAGACCCAGTACTTC. Amino acids: CASSFTGQGKETQYF.

The chain carries TRBV7-8 and TRBJ2-1; 8 positions agree with TRBD2. After removal of 5 bases from V and 7 bases from J, the junction contained 7 bases not matched to a gene. The CDR3 extends over 14 amino acids. Looked up from germline, CDR1 is SGHVS and CDR2 is FQNEAQ. As DNA, the CDR3 is TGTGCCAGCAGCCCCGTTCCGGGGGGGAATGAGCAGTTCTTC. This gives the protein CASSPVPGGNEQFF.

The V and J genes are TRBV2 and TRBJ1-1; 8 bases align to TRBD1. V lost 5 bases and J lost 4; bases outside the gene matches: 3. CDR3 length: 13 amino acids. Germline CDR1 and CDR2: SNHLY and FYNNEI. CDR3 coding DNA: TGTGCCAGCAGTAACAGGGGGGTCACTGAAGCTTTCTTT. This codes for CASSNRGVTEAFF.

The chain couples TRBV25-1 to TRBJ1-2; 7 bases match TRBD1. This CDR3 has 13 amino acids. The ends lost 3 bases at V and 5 bases at J; junction bases unmatched: 3. Germline V gene sequence: CDR1 MGHDK, CDR2 SYGVNS. The DNA of the CDR3 is TGTGCCAGCAGTGACAGGGGGGATTATGGCTACACCTTC. It is translated as CASSDRGDYGYTF.

The rearrangement joins TRBV4-3 to TRBJ2-1; perhaps TRBD1 as D (5 bases). The CDR3 loop spans 15 amino acids. The V gene lost 0 bases and the J gene lost 1 base, with 7 bases spanning the gap. Germline V gene data show CDR1 as LGHNA and CDR2 as YSLEER. Here the CDR3 DNA reads TGCGCCAGCAGCCAAGATCGGACATCCTACAATGAGCAGTTCTTC. It translates to CASSQDRTSYNEQFF.

The chain combines TRBV6-1 with TRBJ2-7; 9 nucleotides align to TRBD1. CDR3 length equals 15 residues. After removal of 5 bases from V and 6 bases from J, the junction contained 11 bases not matched to a gene. Germline V gene data show CDR1 as MNHNS and CDR2 as SASEGT. The CDR3 loop is CASSTFHGTGFEQYF. CDR3 DNA: TGTGCCAGCAGTACGTTCCACGGGACAGGGTTCGAGCAGTACTTC.

CDR3 residues: CASSFPDRAYEQYF. The CDR3 DNA is TGTGCCAGCAGCTTCCCGGACAGAGCCTACGAGCAGTACTTC. The chain carries TRBV7-2 and TRBJ2-7; a possible D gene is TRBD1 (6 bases). This CDR3 has 14 residues. Germline CDR1 is SGHTA and CDR2 is FQGNSA. Trimming took 3 bases from V and 2 from J, leaving 11 bases between them.

This clone was seen only once. This CDR3 reads CASSPGGLGEQYF. For the CDR3, the DNA is TGTGCCAGCAGCCCCGGGGGGCTTGGGGAGCAGTACTTC. The rearrangement uses TRBV27 and TRBJ2-7, with a weak D call TRBD2 (7 bases). Germline values: CDR1 MNHEY, CDR2 SMNVEV (reference sequence). V was trimmed by 6 bases and J by 7 bases, leaving 16 bases between them. This CDR3 contains 13 residues.